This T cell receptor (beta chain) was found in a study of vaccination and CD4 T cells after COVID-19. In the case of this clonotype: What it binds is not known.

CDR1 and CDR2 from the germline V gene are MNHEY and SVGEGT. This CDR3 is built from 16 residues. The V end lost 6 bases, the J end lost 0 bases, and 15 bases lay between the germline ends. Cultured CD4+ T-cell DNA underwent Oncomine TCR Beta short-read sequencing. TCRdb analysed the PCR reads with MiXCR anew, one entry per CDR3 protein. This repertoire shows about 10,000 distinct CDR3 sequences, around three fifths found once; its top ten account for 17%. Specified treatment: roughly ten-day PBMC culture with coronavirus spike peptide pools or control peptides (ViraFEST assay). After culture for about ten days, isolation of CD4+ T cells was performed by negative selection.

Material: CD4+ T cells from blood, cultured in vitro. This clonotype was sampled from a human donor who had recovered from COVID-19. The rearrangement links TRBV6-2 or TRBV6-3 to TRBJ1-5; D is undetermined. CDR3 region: CASRPAEIDSNQPQHF. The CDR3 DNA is TGTGCCAGCAGACCAGCCGAGATCGATAGCAATCAGCCCCAGCATTTT.